This T cell receptor beta chain was profiled in a study of glioma-infiltrating T cells. The iRepertoire nested amplicon-rescue multiplex PCR amplified TCR alpha and beta CDR3s from RNA. For one-step reverse transcription and amplification, about 85-400 ng of tissue mRNA or PBMC total RNA was used. TCRdb reprocessed the multiplex PCR reads via MiXCR and lists one record per CDR3 protein. The sample records around 190,000 distinct CDR3 sequences, about 40% being singletons. This CDR3 comprises 16 residues. From germline, CDR1 is MDHEN and CDR2 SYDVKM. V lost 0 bases to trimming and J lost 0 bases; unmatched junction nucleotides: 3. Study results and limitations: Tissue-blood divergence was below expectation in non-neoplastic patients, above in gliomas. Only very few CDR3 sequences appeared in both tissue and blood.

Many counts were recorded for this clonotype. What it binds is not known. Specimen: glioma tissue, nonneoplastic brain tissue, or PBMCs (not recorded which). The chain joins TRBV28 to TRBJ2-3, with 7 bases that match TRBD2. This receptor was identified in a human donor with low-grade glioma or glioblastoma, undergoing nonglioma brain surgery, or in good health (not recorded which). Here the CDR3 reads CASSLWGGASTDTQYF. The CDR3 nucleotides are TGTGCCAGCAGTTTATGGGGAGGGGCTAGCACAGATACGCAGTATTTT.